These T cell receptor beta chains were read from a single sample in a study of T cell responses to AZD1222 COVID-19 vaccine. Data came from immunoSEQ multiplex PCR; TCRdb stores just in-frame clones and leaves some out. Of 75,000 to 100,000 clones in the sample, around 86% were seen once. This specimen consisted of peripheral blood, obtained on day 0 of AZD1222 vaccination. The source is an adult in good health. The CDR3 runs from the conserved cysteine through the conserved F or W. D genes are given only for firm matches. The listing skips clone size in some rows; elsewhere it reads once, few, many or a size class.

v_gene: TRBV6-1; j_gene: TRBJ1-1; abundance: NA; d_gene: NA; CDR3aa: CASSEAGGGDAFF; CDR3nt: TGTGCCAGCAGTGAAGCCGGAGGAGGGGACGCTTTCTTT
v_gene: TRBV12-3/TRBV12-4; j_gene: TRBJ2-2; abundance: NA; d_gene: NA; CDR3aa: CASSLAQELFF; CDR3nt: TGTGCCAGCAGTTTGGCTCAGGAGCTGTTTTTT
v_gene: TRBV5-4; j_gene: TRBJ2-1; abundance: NA; d_gene: NA; CDR3aa: CASSTPEGPSSYNEQFF; CDR3nt: TGTGCCAGCAGCACACCCGAGGGGCCGAGCTCCTACAATGAGCAGTTCTTC
v_gene: TRBV27; j_gene: TRBJ1-3; abundance: NA; d_gene: NA; CDR3aa: CASSLLGGSGNTIYF; CDR3nt: TGTGCCAGCAGTTTGTTAGGGGGCTCTGGAAACACCATATATTTT
v_gene: TRBV30; j_gene: TRBJ2-1; abundance: once; d_gene: NA; CDR3aa: CAWDRFNEQFF; CDR3nt: TGTGCCTGGGACAGGTTCAATGAGCAGTTCTTC
v_gene: TRBV19; j_gene: TRBJ1-1; abundance: NA; d_gene: TRBD1; CDR3aa: CASSTSTGAVEAFF; CDR3nt: TGTGCCAGTAGTACCTCCACAGGGGCTGTTGAAGCTTTCTTT
v_gene: TRBV15; j_gene: TRBJ2-7; abundance: NA; d_gene: NA; CDR3aa: CATSRDNRPYEQYF; CDR3nt: TGTGCCACCAGCAGAGACAACCGCCCCTACGAGCAGTACTTC
v_gene: TRBV9; j_gene: TRBJ2-2; abundance: NA; d_gene: NA; CDR3aa: CASSEPRNTGELFF; CDR3nt: TGTGCCAGCAGCGAGCCGCGGAACACCGGGGAGCTGTTTTTT
v_gene: TRBV7-6; j_gene: TRBJ2-3; abundance: NA; d_gene: TRBD2; CDR3aa: CASSTETSGAADTQYF; CDR3nt: TGTGCCAGCAGCACCGAAACTAGCGGGGCGGCAGATACGCAGTATTTT
v_gene: TRBV11-2; j_gene: TRBJ2-4; abundance: few; d_gene: NA; CDR3aa: CASSSGPENIQYF; CDR3nt: TGTGCCAGCTCCTCCGGCCCCGAAAACATTCAGTACTTC
v_gene: TRBV5-6; j_gene: TRBJ1-4; abundance: NA; d_gene: TRBD1; CDR3aa: CASSLAGGTGGEKLFF; CDR3nt: TGTGCCAGCAGCTTGGCCGGTGGGACAGGGGGGGAAAAACTGTTTTTT
v_gene: TRBV5-1; j_gene: TRBJ2-1; abundance: NA; d_gene: NA; CDR3aa: CASSSQQPGAHRYNEQFF; CDR3nt: TGCGCCAGCAGCTCACAGCAGCCAGGGGCCCATCGCTACAATGAGCAGTTCTTC
v_gene: TRBV2; j_gene: TRBJ1-1; abundance: NA; d_gene: NA; CDR3aa: CASSSLQGSEAFF; CDR3nt: TGTGCCAGCAGTTCACTACAGGGATCGGAAGCTTTCTTT
v_gene: TRBV12-3/TRBV12-4; j_gene: TRBJ2-2; abundance: NA; d_gene: NA; CDR3aa: CASRNRGELFF; CDR3nt: TGTGCCAGCAGAAATAGGGGGGAGCTGTTTTTT
v_gene: TRBV7-2; j_gene: TRBJ2-1; abundance: NA; d_gene: TRBD2; CDR3aa: CASSLMASGYNEQFF; CDR3nt: TGTGCCAGCAGCTTAATGGCTAGCGGATACAATGAGCAGTTCTTC
v_gene: TRBV6-6; j_gene: TRBJ1-6; abundance: NA; d_gene: NA; CDR3aa: CASHDISYSPLHF; CDR3nt: TGTGCCAGCCACGACATTTCTTATTCACCCCTCCACTTT
v_gene: TRBV7-8; j_gene: TRBJ1-2; abundance: few; d_gene: NA; CDR3aa: CASSLADVGEWYGYTF; CDR3nt: TGTGCCAGCAGCCTCGCAGACGTAGGGGAATGGTATGGCTACACCTTC
v_gene: TRBV7-8; j_gene: TRBJ1-1; abundance: NA; d_gene: NA; CDR3aa: CASSTVVGMNTEAFF; CDR3nt: TGTGCCAGCAGCACAGTGGTGGGGATGAACACTGAAGCTTTCTTT
v_gene: TRBV7-8; j_gene: TRBJ1-4; abundance: NA; d_gene: TRBD1; CDR3aa: CASSPGQGYEKLFF; CDR3nt: TGTGCCAGCAGCCCGGGACAGGGATATGAAAAACTGTTTTTT
v_gene: TRBV19; j_gene: TRBJ1-2; abundance: NA; d_gene: NA; CDR3aa: CASSIEGDYGYTF; CDR3nt: TGTGCCAGTAGTATAGAGGGGGACTATGGCTACACCTTC
v_gene: TRBV19; j_gene: TRBJ2-3; abundance: NA; d_gene: NA; CDR3aa: CARFPLPWGQLFPSTDTQYF; CDR3nt: TGTGCCAGGTTTCCATTACCTTGGGGGCAGCTTTTCCCTAGCACAGATACGCAGTATTTT
v_gene: TRBV3-1/TRBV3-2; j_gene: TRBJ2-2; abundance: NA; d_gene: TRBD2; CDR3aa: CASSQYGLAGGLSGELFF; CDR3nt: TGTGCCAGCAGCCAATACGGACTAGCGGGGGGGCTTTCCGGGGAGCTGTTTTTT
v_gene: TRBV7-8; j_gene: TRBJ2-5; abundance: NA; d_gene: TRBD2; CDR3aa: CASSLSRLAGIYQTQYF; CDR3nt: TGTGCCAGCAGCTTAAGCCGACTAGCGGGGATATATCAGACCCAGTACTTC
v_gene: TRBV7-2; j_gene: TRBJ2-5; abundance: once; d_gene: NA; CDR3aa: CASSQRQTQYF; CDR3nt: TGTGCCAGCAGCCAACGACAGACCCAGTACTTC
v_gene: TRBV7-8; j_gene: TRBJ2-7; abundance: NA; d_gene: TRBD1; CDR3aa: CASSHAGTASYEQYF; CDR3nt: TGTGCCAGCAGCCATGCTGGGACAGCGTCCTACGAGCAGTACTTC
v_gene: TRBV24-1; j_gene: TRBJ1-1; abundance: NA; d_gene: NA; CDR3aa: CATSDSRTVNTEAFF; CDR3nt: TGTGCCACCAGTGATTCTAGGACAGTGAACACTGAAGCTTTCTTT
v_gene: TRBV6-2/TRBV6-3; j_gene: TRBJ1-2; abundance: NA; d_gene: NA; CDR3aa: CASSSTGQGNYGYTF; CDR3nt: TGTGCCAGCAGTTCCACGGGTCAGGGTAACTATGGCTACACCTTC
v_gene: TRBV18; j_gene: TRBJ2-3; abundance: once; d_gene: NA; CDR3aa: CASSLVSPDTQYF; CDR3nt: TGTGCCAGCTCCCTGGTCTCCCCAGATACGCAGTATTTT
v_gene: TRBV5-1; j_gene: TRBJ2-7; abundance: NA; d_gene: NA; CDR3aa: CASSLFPESYEQYF; CDR3nt: TGCGCCAGCAGCTTGTTTCCGGAGTCCTACGAGCAGTACTTC
v_gene: TRBV7-3; j_gene: TRBJ2-1; abundance: once; d_gene: TRBD2; CDR3aa: CASSSRGLAGNEQFF; CDR3nt: TGTGCCAGCAGCTCCCGGGGCCTAGCGGGCAATGAGCAGTTCTTC
v_gene: TRBV11-3; j_gene: TRBJ2-1; abundance: once; d_gene: NA; CDR3aa: CASSLRREQFF; CDR3nt: TGTGCCAGCAGCTTACGGCGTGAGCAGTTCTTC
v_gene: TRBV21-1; j_gene: TRBJ2-7; abundance: once; d_gene: NA; CDR3aa: CASSKGGTGGYEQYF; CDR3nt: TGTGCCAGCAGCAAAGGGGGGACAGGGGGTTACGAGCAGTACTTC
v_gene: TRBV6-1; j_gene: TRBJ1-4; abundance: NA; d_gene: NA; CDR3aa: CASSVQPVATNEKLFF; CDR3nt: TGTGCCAGCAGTGTCCAGCCCGTTGCAACTAATGAAAAACTGTTTTTT